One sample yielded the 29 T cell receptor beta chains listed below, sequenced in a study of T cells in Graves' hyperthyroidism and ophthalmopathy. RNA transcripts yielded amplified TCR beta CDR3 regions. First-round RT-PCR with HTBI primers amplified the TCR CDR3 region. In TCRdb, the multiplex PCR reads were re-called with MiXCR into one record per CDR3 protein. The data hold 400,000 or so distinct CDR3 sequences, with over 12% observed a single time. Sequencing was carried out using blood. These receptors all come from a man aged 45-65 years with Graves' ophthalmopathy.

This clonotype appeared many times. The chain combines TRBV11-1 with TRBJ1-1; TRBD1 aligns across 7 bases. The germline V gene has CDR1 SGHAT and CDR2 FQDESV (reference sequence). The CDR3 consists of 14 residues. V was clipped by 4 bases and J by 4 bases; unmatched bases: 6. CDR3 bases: TGTGCCAGCAGCTCCCAGGGGGGGCTCACTGAAGCTTTCTTT. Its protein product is CASSSQGGLTEAFF.

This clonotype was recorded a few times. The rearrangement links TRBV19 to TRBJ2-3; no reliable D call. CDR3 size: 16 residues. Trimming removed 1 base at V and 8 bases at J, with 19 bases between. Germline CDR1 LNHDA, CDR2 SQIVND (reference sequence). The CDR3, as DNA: TGTGCCAGTAGTATAGTATTTCGCAGACCCCTACCTACGCAGTATTTT. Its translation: CASSIVFRRPLPTQYF.

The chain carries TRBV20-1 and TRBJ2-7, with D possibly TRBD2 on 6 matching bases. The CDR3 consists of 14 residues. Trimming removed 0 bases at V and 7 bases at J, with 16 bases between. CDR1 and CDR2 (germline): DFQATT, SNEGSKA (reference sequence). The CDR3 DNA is TGCAGTGCTAGAGATTCCGGACTACCCGTTGAGCAGTACTTC. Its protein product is CSARDSGLPVEQYF.

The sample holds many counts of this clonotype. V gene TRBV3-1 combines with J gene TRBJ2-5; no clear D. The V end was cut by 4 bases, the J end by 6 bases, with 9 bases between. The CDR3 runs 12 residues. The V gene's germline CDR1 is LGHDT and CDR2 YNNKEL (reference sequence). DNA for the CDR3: TGTGCCAGCAGCCCAAGGCGGAAGACCCAGTACTTC. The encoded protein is CASSPRRKTQYF.

The CDR3 DNA reads as TGTGCCAGCCGTCTCAATCGACAGAGCTATGAAGCTTTCTTT. It specifies CASRLNRQSYEAFF. This chain links TRBV27 with TRBJ1-1; possible D gene TRBD1, 5 bases. Trimming removed 8 bases from V and 7 bases from J, with 20 bases in between. Germline V CDR1 and CDR2: MNHEY, SMNVEV (reference sequence). This CDR3 has 14 amino acids.

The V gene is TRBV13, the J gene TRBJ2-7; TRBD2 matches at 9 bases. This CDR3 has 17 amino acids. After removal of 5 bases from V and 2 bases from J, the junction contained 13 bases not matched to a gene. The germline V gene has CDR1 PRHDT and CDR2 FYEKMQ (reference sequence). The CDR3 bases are TGTGCCAGCAGCCTGGGGGGGGCTAGCGGGGTAACCTACGAGCAGTACTTC. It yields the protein CASSLGGASGVTYEQYF.

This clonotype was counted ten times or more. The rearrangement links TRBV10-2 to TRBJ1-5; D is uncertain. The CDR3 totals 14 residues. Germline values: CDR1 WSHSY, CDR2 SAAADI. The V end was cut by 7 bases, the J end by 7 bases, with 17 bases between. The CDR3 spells CASTSSGIGQPQHF. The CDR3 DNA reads TGCGCCAGCACTTCCTCGGGAATCGGCCAGCCCCAGCATTTT.

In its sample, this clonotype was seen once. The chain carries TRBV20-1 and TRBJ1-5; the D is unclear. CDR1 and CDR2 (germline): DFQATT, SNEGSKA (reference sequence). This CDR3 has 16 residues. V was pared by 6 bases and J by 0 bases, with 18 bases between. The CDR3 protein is CSAQLMFFVSNQPQHF. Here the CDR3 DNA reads TGCAGTGCACAGTTAATGTTTTTTGTTAGCAATCAGCCCCAGCATTTT.

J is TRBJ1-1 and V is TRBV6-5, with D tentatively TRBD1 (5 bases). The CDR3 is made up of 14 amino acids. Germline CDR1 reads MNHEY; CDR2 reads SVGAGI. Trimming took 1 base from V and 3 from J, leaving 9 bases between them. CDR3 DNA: TGTGCCAGCAGTTACTTGGGAGGGGACACTGAAGCTTTCTTT. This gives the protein CASSYLGGDTEAFF.

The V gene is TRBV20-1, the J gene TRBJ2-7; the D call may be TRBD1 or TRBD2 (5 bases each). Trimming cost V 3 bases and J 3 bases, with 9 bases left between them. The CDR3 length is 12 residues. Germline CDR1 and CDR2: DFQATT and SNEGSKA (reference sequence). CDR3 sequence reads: CSARRDDYEQYF. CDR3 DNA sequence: TGCAGTGCTAGGAGGGACGACTACGAGCAGTACTTC.

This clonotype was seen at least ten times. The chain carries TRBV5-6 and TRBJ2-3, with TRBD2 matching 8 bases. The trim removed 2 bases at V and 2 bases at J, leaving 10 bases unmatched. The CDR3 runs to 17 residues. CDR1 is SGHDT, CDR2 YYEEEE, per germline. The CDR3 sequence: CASSFALNGRATDTQYF. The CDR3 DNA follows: TGTGCCAGCAGCTTCGCCCTGAACGGGAGGGCCACAGATACGCAGTATTTT. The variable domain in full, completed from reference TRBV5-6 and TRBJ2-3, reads DAGVTQSPTHLIKTRGQQVTLRCSPKSGHDTVSWYQQALGQGPQFIFQYYEEEERQRGNFPDRFSGHQFPNYSSELNVNALLLGDSALYLCASSFALNGRATDTQYFGPGTRLTVL.

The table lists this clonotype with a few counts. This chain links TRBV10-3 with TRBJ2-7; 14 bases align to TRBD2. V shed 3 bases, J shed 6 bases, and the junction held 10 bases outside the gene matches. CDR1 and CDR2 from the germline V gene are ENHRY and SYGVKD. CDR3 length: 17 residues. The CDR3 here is CAISDLPGLAGDGEQYF. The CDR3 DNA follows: TGTGCCATCAGTGACCTCCCGGGACTAGCGGGAGACGGCGAGCAGTACTTC.

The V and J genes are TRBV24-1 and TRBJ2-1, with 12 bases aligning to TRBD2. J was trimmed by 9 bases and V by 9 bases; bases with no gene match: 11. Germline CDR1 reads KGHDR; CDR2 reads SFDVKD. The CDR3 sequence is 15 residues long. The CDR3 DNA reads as TGTGCCACCGGAACGACTAGCGGGAGAAATGGTGAGCAGTTCTTC. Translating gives CATGTTSGRNGEQFF.

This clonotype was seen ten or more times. The CDR3: CASSQEDYGYTF. The CDR3, as DNA: TGTGCCAGCAGCCAAGAGGACTATGGCTACACCTTC. The V gene is TRBV3-1, the J gene TRBJ1-2; D gene unclear. CDR3 length: 12 residues. Trimming shortened V by 0 bases and J by 3 bases, and 2 bases separated the two germline ends. Germline values: CDR1 LGHDT, CDR2 YNNKEL (reference sequence).

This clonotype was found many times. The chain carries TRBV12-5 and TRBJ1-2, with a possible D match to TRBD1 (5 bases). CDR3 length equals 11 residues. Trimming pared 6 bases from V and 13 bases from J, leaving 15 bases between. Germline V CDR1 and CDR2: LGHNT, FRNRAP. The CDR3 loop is CASGPDSQATF. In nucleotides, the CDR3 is TGTGCTAGTGGCCCCGACAGTCAGGCCACCTTC.

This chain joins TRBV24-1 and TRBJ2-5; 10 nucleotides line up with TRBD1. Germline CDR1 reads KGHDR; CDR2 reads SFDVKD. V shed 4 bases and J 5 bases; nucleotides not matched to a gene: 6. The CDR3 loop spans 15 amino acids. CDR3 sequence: CATSDRTGGLETQYF. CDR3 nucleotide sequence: TGTGCCACCAGTGACAGGACAGGGGGTCTTGAGACCCAGTACTTC.

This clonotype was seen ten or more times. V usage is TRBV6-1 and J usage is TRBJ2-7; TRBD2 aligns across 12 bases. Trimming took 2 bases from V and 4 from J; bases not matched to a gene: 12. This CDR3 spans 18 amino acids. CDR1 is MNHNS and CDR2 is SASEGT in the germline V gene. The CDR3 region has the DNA TGTGCCAGCAGTGAACACAGCCCCGGGACTAGCGGGCTTTACGAGCAGTACTTC. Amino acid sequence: CASSEHSPGTSGLYEQYF.

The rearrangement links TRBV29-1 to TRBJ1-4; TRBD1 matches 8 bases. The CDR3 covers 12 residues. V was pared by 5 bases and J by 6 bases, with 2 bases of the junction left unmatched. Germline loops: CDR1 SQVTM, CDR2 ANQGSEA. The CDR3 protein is CSVLDRDEKLFF. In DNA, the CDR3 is TGCAGCGTTCTGGACAGGGATGAAAAACTGTTTTTT.

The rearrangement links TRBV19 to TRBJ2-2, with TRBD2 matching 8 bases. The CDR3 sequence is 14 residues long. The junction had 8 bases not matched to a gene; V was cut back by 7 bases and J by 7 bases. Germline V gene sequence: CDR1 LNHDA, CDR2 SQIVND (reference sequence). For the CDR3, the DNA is TGTGCCAGTATCAAGCGGGAGACGATCGGGGAGCTGTTTTTT. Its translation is CASIKRETIGELFF.

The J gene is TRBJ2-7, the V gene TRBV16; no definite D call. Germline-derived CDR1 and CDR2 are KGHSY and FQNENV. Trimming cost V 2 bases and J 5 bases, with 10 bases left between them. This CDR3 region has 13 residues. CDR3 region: CASSQTSRNEQYF. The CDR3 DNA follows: TGTGCCAGCAGCCAAACAAGTAGGAACGAGCAGTACTTC.

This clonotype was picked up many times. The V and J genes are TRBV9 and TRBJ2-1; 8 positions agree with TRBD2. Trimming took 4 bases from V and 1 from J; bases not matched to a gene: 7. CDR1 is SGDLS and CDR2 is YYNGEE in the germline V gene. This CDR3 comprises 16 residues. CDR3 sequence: CASSHQSGGSYNEQFF. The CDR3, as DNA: TGTGCCAGCAGCCATCAAAGCGGGGGTTCCTACAATGAGCAGTTCTTC.

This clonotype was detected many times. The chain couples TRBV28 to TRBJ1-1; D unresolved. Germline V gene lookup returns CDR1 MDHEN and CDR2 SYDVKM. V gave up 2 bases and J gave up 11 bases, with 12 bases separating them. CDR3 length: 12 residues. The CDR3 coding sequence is TGTGCCAGCAGTTTAGAAACCCTGGACGCTTTCTTT. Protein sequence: CASSLETLDAFF.

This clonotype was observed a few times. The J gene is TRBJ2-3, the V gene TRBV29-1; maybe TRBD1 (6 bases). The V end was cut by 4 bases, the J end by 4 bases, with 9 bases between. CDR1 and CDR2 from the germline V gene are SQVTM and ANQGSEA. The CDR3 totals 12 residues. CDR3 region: CSVGQGSDTQYF. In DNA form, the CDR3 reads TGCAGCGTTGGGCAGGGGTCAGATACGCAGTATTTT.

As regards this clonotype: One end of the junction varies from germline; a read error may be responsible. The DNA for the CDR3 is TGCAGTGCTCGAGAGACAGTTAACAATCAGCCCCAGCATTTT. It yields the protein CSARETVNNQPQHF. This chain connects TRBV20-1 to TRBJ1-5; D is perhaps TRBD1 (5 bases). Germline V lookup: CDR1 DFQATT, CDR2 SNEGSKA (reference sequence). This CDR3 has 14 amino acids.

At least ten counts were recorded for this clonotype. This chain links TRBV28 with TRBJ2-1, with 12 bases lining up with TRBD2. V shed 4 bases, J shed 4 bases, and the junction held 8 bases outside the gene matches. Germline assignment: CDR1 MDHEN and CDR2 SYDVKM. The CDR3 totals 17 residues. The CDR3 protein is CASSSGGGLAGYNEQFF. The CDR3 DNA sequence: TGTGCCAGCAGTTCGGGGGGCGGACTAGCGGGATACAATGAGCAGTTCTTC.

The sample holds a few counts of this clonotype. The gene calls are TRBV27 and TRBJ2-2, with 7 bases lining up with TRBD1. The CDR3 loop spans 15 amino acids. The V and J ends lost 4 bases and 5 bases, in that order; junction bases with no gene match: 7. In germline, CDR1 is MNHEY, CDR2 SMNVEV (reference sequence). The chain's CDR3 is CASSSYRGSTGELFF. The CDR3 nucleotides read TGTGCCAGCAGTTCCTACAGGGGAAGTACCGGGGAGCTGTTTTTT.

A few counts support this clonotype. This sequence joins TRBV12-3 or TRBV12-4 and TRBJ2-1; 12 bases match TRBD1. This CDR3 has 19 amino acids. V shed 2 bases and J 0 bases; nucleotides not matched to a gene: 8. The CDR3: CASSLSGTGGFSSYNEQFF. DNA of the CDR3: TGTGCCAGCAGTTTATCGGGGACAGGGGGCTTCTCCTCCTACAATGAGCAGTTCTTC.

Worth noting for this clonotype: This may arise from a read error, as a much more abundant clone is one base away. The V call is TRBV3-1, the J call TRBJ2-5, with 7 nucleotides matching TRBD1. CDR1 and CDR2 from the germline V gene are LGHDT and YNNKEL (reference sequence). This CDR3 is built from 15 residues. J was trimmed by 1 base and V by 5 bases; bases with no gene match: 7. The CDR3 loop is CASSNVGTVQETQYF. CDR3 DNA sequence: TGTGCCAGCAGCAATGTCGGGACAGTCCAAGAGACCCAGTACTTC.

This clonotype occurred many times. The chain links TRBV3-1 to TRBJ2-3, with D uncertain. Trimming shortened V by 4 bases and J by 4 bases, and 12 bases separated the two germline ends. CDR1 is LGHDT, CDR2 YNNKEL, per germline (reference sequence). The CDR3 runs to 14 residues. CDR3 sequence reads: CASSLERGADTQYF. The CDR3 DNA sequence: TGTGCCAGCAGCCTCGAGCGTGGGGCAGATACGCAGTATTTT.